The 2 T cell receptor beta chains presented below share a single source sample, sequenced in a study of control samples from healthy donors and cancer patients. This table comes from immunoSEQ multiplex PCR, and its TCRdb copy is limited to in-frame clones, with some not included. The sample records 160,000 or so clones, approximately 90% being singletons. Sequencing was done on a sample of blood. The receptors derive from a woman in her 30s in good health.

The rearrangement joins TRBV6-5 to TRBJ1-4, with D possibly being TRBD1 (5 bases). The CDR3 runs to 14 residues. The germline gives CDR1 MNHEY, CDR2 SVGAGI. With 2 bases removed from V and 6 bases from J, the gap between germline ends came to 10 bases. CDR3 in amino acids: CASSYGPRDEKLFF. CDR3 coding DNA: TGTGCCAGCAGTTACGGGCCCAGGGATGAAAAACTGTTTTTT.

J is TRBJ2-1 and V is TRBV7-2; D ambiguous. V dropped 2 bases and J dropped 6 bases, with 2 bases sitting between them. The germline V gene has CDR1 SGHTA and CDR2 FQGNSA. The CDR3 has 11 amino acids. CDR3 nucleotides: TGTGCCAGCAGCTTAACCAATGAGCAGTTCTTC. The encoded protein is CASSLTNEQFF.